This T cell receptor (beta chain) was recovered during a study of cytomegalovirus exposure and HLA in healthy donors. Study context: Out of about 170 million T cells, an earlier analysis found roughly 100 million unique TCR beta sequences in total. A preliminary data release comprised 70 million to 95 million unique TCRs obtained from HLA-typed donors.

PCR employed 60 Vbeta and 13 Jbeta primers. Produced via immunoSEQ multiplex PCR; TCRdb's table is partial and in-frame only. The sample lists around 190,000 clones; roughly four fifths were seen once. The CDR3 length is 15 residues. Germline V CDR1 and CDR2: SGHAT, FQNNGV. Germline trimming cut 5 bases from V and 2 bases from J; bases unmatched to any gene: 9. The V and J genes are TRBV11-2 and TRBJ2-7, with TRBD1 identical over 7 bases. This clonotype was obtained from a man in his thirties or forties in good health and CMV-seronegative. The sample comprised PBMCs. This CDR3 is CASSPRRDSTYEQYF. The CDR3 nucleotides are TGTGCCAGCAGCCCCCGACGGGACAGCACCTACGAGCAGTACTTC.